These T cell receptor beta chains were read from a single sample in a study of Graves' ophthalmopathy and Graves' hyperthyroidism. TCRdb fed the multiplex PCR reads into MiXCR, producing one record per CDR3 protein. The sample consists of about 380,000 distinct CDR3 sequences, approximately 15% of them appearing once. Sequencing was performed on peripheral blood. Receptors were obtained from a woman between 18 and 30 years old with stable Graves' hyperthyroidism. CDR3s include the opening cysteine and the closing phenylalanine or tryptophan. D genes are given only for firm matches. Expanded clones are given a class, and other clones once, few, many or no size at all.

clone_size cdr3_length d_call j_call v_call cdr3_aa cdr3_nt
many 12 - TRBJ1-1 TRBV29-1 CSGGERNTEAFF TGCAGCGGCGGAGAAAGAAACACTGAAGCTTTCTTT
few 16 TRBD2 TRBJ2-2 TRBV5-6 CASSPGLAGGRGELFF TGTGCCAGCAGCCCCGGCCTAGCGGGGGGGCGCGGGGAGCTGTTTTTT
many 13 - TRBJ1-6 TRBV25-1 CASSAGYNSPLHF TGTGCCAGCAGTGCCGGGTATAATTCACCCCTCCACTTT
many 16 - TRBJ2-2 TRBV6-1 CASSERRLPNTGELFF TGTGCCAGCAGTGAACGGCGATTGCCGAACACCGGGGAGCTGTTTTTT
many 17 TRBD1 TRBJ2-7 TRBV11-2 CASSPYRGQGQTYEQYF TGTGCCAGCAGCCCCTACCGCGGACAGGGGCAAACCTACGAGCAGTACTTC
many 15 TRBD1 TRBJ1-5 TRBV6-1 CASAAGQGAGQPQHF TGTGCCAGCGCAGCGGGACAGGGGGCGGGTCAGCCCCAGCATTTT
once 15 - TRBJ2-5 TRBV27 CASSPRDLPRETQYF TGTGCCAGCAGTCCCCGGGACCTACCGAGGGAGACCCAGTACTTC
few 13 - TRBJ2-5 TRBV9 CASSVAQLETQYF TGTGCCAGCAGCGTAGCCCAATTAGAGACCCAGTACTTC
many 15 - TRBJ1-2 TRBV5-1 CASSLVAGLNYGYTF TGCGCCAGCAGCTTGGTGGCAGGACTTAACTATGGCTACACCTTC
many 12 - TRBJ2-7 TRBV7-2 CASSLPPLEQYF TGTGCCAGCAGCTTACCCCCCCTCGAGCAGTACTTC
many 10 - TRBJ1-1 TRBV6-1 CASSRTEAFF TGTGCCAGCAGTCGGACGGAAGCTTTCTTT
many 13 TRBD1 TRBJ1-2 TRBV12-5 CASGLGTGGGYTF TGTGCTAGTGGTTTAGGGACAGGGGGTGGCTACACCTTC
few 13 - TRBJ1-1 TRBV5-4 CASSLDGLTEAFF TGTGCCAGCAGCCTAGACGGGCTCACTGAAGCTTTCTTT
many 16 TRBD1 TRBJ1-1 TRBV6-2/TRBV6-3 CASTDWGRGRVAEAFF TGTGCCAGCACCGATTGGGGCAGGGGGCGCGTCGCTGAAGCTTTCTTT
many 13 - TRBJ2-5 TRBV27 CASSQDRWLSQYF TGTGCCAGCAGCCAAGACAGGTGGTTGTCCCAGTACTTC
- 11 - TRBJ2-7 TRBV6-2/TRBV6-3 CASSYSGSQYF TGTGCCAGCAGTTACTCAGGGTCGCAGTACTTC